This T cell receptor (beta chain) was obtained from a study of cytomegalovirus exposure and HLA in healthy donors. Study-wide context: The 120 or so validation repertoires were produced on the same platform as the 550 to 750 repertoires of the first cohort. This was reported in a later analysis.

Profiled with immunoSEQ multiplex PCR; TCRdb holds only in-frame clones, not every one. The sample holds approximately 110,000 clones, roughly 94% seen once. Turning to this clone: Its antigen is as yet unknown.

Findings and caveats of the study: In the roughly 120 validation repertoires, approximately 94% of cluster scores exceeded 0, per a later analysis. Accounts indicate the classifier identified cytomegalovirus status with strong specificity and sensitivity. A list of 150 to 200 TCR beta chains associated with cytomegalovirus was given.

Germline V lookup: CDR1 SGHTA, CDR2 FQGTGA. V shed 1 base and J shed 5 bases, with 14 bases lying between them. The CDR3 extends over 15 amino acids. Sequenced material: PBMCs. The TCR sequence derives from a woman in her late teens or twenties in good health and CMV-seronegative. The rearrangement links TRBV7-3 to TRBJ2-5; D possibly corresponds to TRBD2 (6 bases). The CDR3 spells CASSLRGSGRETQYF. CDR3 DNA sequence: TGTGCCAGCAGCTTAAGGGGTAGCGGTAGGGAGACCCAGTACTTC. The variable domain in full, with the rest retrieved from reference TRBV7-3 and TRBJ2-5, is GAGVSQTPSNKVTEKGKYVELRCDPISGHTALYWYRQSLGQGPEFLIYFQGTGAADDSGLPNDRFFAVRPEGSVSTLKIQRTERGDSAVYLCASSLRGSGRETQYFGPGTRLLVL.